The 23 T cell receptor beta chains below come from one sample, sequenced in a study of T cell repertoires in cytomegalovirus infection (dated by TCRdb to about 2019). Antigens of these TCRs are unknown. The sample's treatment or condition label, decoded: in vitro stimulation with specific CMV peptide epitopes to enrich CMV-specific T cells. Sequencing relied on an Illumina HiSeq 1500. The public reads were reprocessed in TCRdb via fastp at Q25 and MiXCR, keeping in-frame beta chains. Every entry covers one CDR3 protein and lists the most common genes and DNA from its rows. Within this sample are about 890,000 distinct CDR3 sequences, with approximately 33% of them counted one time only. Roughly an eighth of the sample is taken by the ten largest. The sequencing here drew on cultured CD8+ T cells from PBMCs, taken from culture after CMV antigen stimulation. These receptors were collected from a human donor in good health (CMV status not recorded). Some clones in this sample may be carry-over from other donors' samples.

A few counts support this clonotype. V usage is TRBV4-2 and J usage is TRBJ2-1; 8 nucleotides line up with TRBD2. Germline-derived CDR1 and CDR2 are LGHNA and YNFKEQ. The CDR3 sequence is 15 residues long. The junction had 10 bases not matched to a gene; V was cut back by 3 bases and J by 9 bases. The CDR3 coding sequence is TGTGCCAGCAGCCATAGCGGGGCGACCTCGATTGAGCAGTTCTTC. Protein sequence: CASSHSGATSIEQFF.

This clonotype was picked up many times. This chain links TRBV6-6 with TRBJ2-5, with TRBD2 as a possible D gene (7 bases). The germline V gene encodes CDR1 MNHNY and CDR2 SVGAGI (reference sequence). V was trimmed by 5 bases and J by 2 bases, leaving 18 bases between them. The CDR3 contains 16 residues. For the CDR3, the DNA is TGTGCCAGCAGTGTCGTGGGGGGGCAGGGACAAGAGACCCAGTACTTC. Translated, it gives CASSVVGGQGQETQYF.

The chain couples TRBV24-1 to TRBJ2-2, with 7 bases fitting TRBD1. This CDR3 spans 14 amino acids. The germline V gene encodes CDR1 KGHDR and CDR2 SFDVKD. V shed 7 bases, J shed 5 bases, and the junction held 6 bases outside the gene matches. The CDR3 DNA sequence: TGTGCCACCAGCGACAGGGTTGGGACCGGGGAGCTGTTTTTT. This sequence encodes CATSDRVGTGELFF.

This clonotype occurred a few times. The chain uses TRBV19 and TRBJ2-7, with D uncertain. CDR1 is LNHDA, CDR2 SQIVND, per germline (reference sequence). The V end lost 4 bases, the J end lost 2 bases, and 12 bases lay between the germline ends. There are 14 residues in the CDR3. The CDR3 DNA reads as TGTGCCAGTAGTACGCTTCCAGGTCCCTACGAGCAGTACTTC. Protein product: CASSTLPGPYEQYF.

The J gene is TRBJ1-3, the V gene TRBV10-2, with TRBD1 identical over 8 bases. V lost 3 bases to trimming and J lost 2 bases; unmatched junction nucleotides: 6. The CDR3 spans 16 residues. Germline lookup yields CDR1 WSHSY and CDR2 SAAADI. The CDR3 nucleotides are TGCGCCAGCAGTGAATTGGACAGGGTAGCTGGAAACACCATATATTTT. Its protein is CASSELDRVAGNTIYF.

This clonotype was seen a few times. This chain links TRBV7-8 with TRBJ2-3, with TRBD2 matching over 8 bases. After removal of 1 base from V and 2 bases from J, the junction contained 8 bases not matched to a gene. Germline V gives CDR1 SGHVS, CDR2 FQNEAQ. The CDR3 totals 17 residues. This CDR3 reads CASSLVGTGGTTDTQYF. The DNA for the CDR3 is TGTGCCAGCAGCTTAGTTGGGACGGGGGGGACCACAGATACGCAGTATTTT.

The chain is built from TRBV7-6 and TRBJ2-1; tentative D call: TRBD1 (5 bases). The CDR3 is 18 amino acids. V was cut by 0 bases and J by 0 bases, with 15 bases left in between. The V gene's germline CDR1 is SGHVS and CDR2 FNYEAQ. The CDR3 spells CASSLALWQGSSYNEQFF. The CDR3 region has the DNA TGTGCCAGCAGCTTAGCTCTTTGGCAGGGAAGCTCCTACAATGAGCAGTTCTTC.

The chain has TRBV5-4 and TRBJ1-1; D gene uncertain. CDR1 SGHNT and CDR2 YYREEE come from the germline V gene (reference sequence). The V gene lost 1 base and the J gene lost 0 bases, with 7 bases spanning the gap. The CDR3 loop spans 14 amino acids. The DNA of the CDR3 is TGTGCCAGCAGCTTGCTTGCTCTGAACACTGAAGCTTTCTTT. The encoded protein is CASSLLALNTEAFF. The full variable domain, in which reference TRBV5-4 and TRBJ1-1 provide the parts outside the CDR3, is ETGVTQSPTHLIKTRGQQVTLRCSSQSGHNTVSWYQQALGQGPQFIFQYYREEENGRGNFPPRFSGLQFPNYSSELNVNALELDDSALYLCASSLLALNTEAFFGQGTRLTVV.

This clonotype was seen a few times. The V call is TRBV12-3 or TRBV12-4, the J call TRBJ2-2; D call uncertain. The CDR3 contains 11 residues. Trimming stripped 3 bases from V and 10 bases from J, with 6 bases between. In nucleotides, the CDR3 is TGTGCCAGCAGTTTTCAGGAGGAGCTGTTTTTT. Its protein is CASSFQEELFF.

The sample holds a few counts of this clonotype. V gene TRBV6-2 or TRBV6-3 combines with J gene TRBJ2-1, with D possibly TRBD2 on 6 matching bases. CDR3 length: 15 residues. The V end was cut by 5 bases, the J end by 3 bases, with 14 bases between. Per germline, CDR1 MNHEY and CDR2 SVGEGT. DNA for the CDR3: TGTGCCAGCAGTCTCGAGCGGGTCTTCTACAATGAGCAGTTCTTC. Translated, it gives CASSLERVFYNEQFF.

This clonotype was counted between two and nine times. The rearrangement links TRBV2 to TRBJ1-1, with a tentative D call TRBD1 (5 bases). Between the trimmed V and J ends, which lost 3 bases and 0 bases, there was a span of 11 bases. The germline gives CDR1 SNHLY, CDR2 FYNNEI. The CDR3 is 15 residues long. The CDR3 DNA reads TGTGCCAGCAGTGATGATGACAGCATGAACACTGAAGCTTTCTTT. Protein: CASSDDDSMNTEAFF.

A few counts support this clonotype. The chain is built from TRBV4-1 and TRBJ1-5, with D unclear. Germline V CDR1 and CDR2: MGHRA, YSYEKL. This CDR3 has 15 amino acids. Between the trimmed V and J ends, which lost 4 bases and 0 bases, there was a span of 10 bases. DNA for the CDR3: TGCGCCAGCAGCCCCGTCTCTTATAGCAATCAGCCCCAGCATTTT. Translated, it gives CASSPVSYSNQPQHF.

The rearrangement joins TRBV20-1 to TRBJ1-4, with 7 bases aligning to TRBD1. Germline CDR1 reads DFQATT; CDR2 reads SNEGSKA (reference sequence). Trimming cost V 4 bases and J 8 bases; bases outside gene matches: 4. This CDR3 has 12 residues. In nucleotides, the CDR3 is TGCAGTGCTATGACAGGGTCAGAAAAACTGTTTTTT. Amino acid sequence: CSAMTGSEKLFF.

This clonotype was detected many times. The chain combines TRBV28 with TRBJ2-6, with TRBD1 matching 9 bases. The CDR3 contains 20 residues. Germline CDR1 and CDR2: MDHEN and SYDVKM. With 3 bases clipped from V and 3 bases from J, the junction kept 15 bases outside the gene matches. CDR3 loop: CASSLVYVGTGYNGANVLTF. CDR3 bases: TGTGCCAGCAGTTTGGTCTATGTGGGGACAGGGTATAATGGGGCCAACGTCCTGACTTTC.

CDR3 coding DNA: TGTGCCAGCAGCCCAAGACACAATGGCGCCGGGGAGCTGTTTTTT. Translated: CASSPRHNGAGELFF. V and J are TRBV13 and TRBJ2-2; no clear D. V was shortened by 5 bases and J by 6 bases, with 16 bases between the two germline ends. Germline loops: CDR1 PRHDT, CDR2 FYEKMQ (reference sequence). This CDR3 is built from 15 residues.

This clonotype came up a few times. This sequence joins TRBV7-9 and TRBJ2-4; D uncertain. The V end lost 4 bases, the J end lost 4 bases, and 17 bases lay between the germline ends. The CDR3 loop spans 16 amino acids. Germline V gives CDR1 SEHNR, CDR2 FQNEAQ (reference sequence). CDR3 protein: CASSYQTISEKNIQYF. The CDR3 DNA is TGTGCCAGCAGCTACCAGACGATCAGTGAGAAAAACATTCAGTACTTC.

This clonotype was picked up one time. The V call is TRBV2, the J call TRBJ1-2, with 8 bases matching TRBD1. V lost 7 bases, J lost 6 bases, and 4 bases stayed unmatched. The CDR3 has 12 residues. In germline, CDR1 is SNHLY, CDR2 FYNNEI. The CDR3 reads CASIQGADGYTF. For the CDR3, the DNA is TGTGCCAGCATCCAGGGGGCGGATGGCTACACCTTC. Filled out from reference TRBV2 and TRBJ1-2, the complete variable domain reads EPEVTQTPSHQVTQMGQEVILRCVPISNHLYFYWYRQILGQKVEFLVSFYNNEISEKSEIFDDQFSVERPDGSNFTLKIRSTKLEDSAMYFCASIQGADGYTFGSGTRLTVV.

At least ten counts were recorded for this clonotype. This chain joins TRBV7-2 and TRBJ2-7; D uncertain. Germline V gene lookup returns CDR1 SGHTA and CDR2 FQGNSA. V shed 5 bases and J shed 0 bases, with 14 bases lying between them. The CDR3 runs 15 residues. The CDR3 DNA reads TGTGCCAGCAGCCCAGCCGGCGCGAGCTCCTACGAGCAGTACTTC. This codes for CASSPAGASSYEQYF.

This clonotype has at least ten counts. The V and J genes are TRBV29-1 and TRBJ2-5; D is ambiguous. The length of the CDR3 is 11 residues. Looked up from germline, CDR1 is SQVTM and CDR2 is ANQGSEA. The V gene lost 0 bases and the J gene lost 5 bases, with 4 bases spanning the gap. CDR3 bases: TGCAGCGTTGAAGATTTCGAGACCCAGTACTTC. It encodes CSVEDFETQYF. Combining the CDR3 with reference TRBV29-1 and TRBJ2-5 gives the whole variable domain SAVISQKPSRDICQRGTSLTIQCQVDSQVTMMFWYRQQPGQSLTLIATANQGSEATYESGFVIDKFPISRPNLTFSTLTVSNMSPEDSSIYLCSVEDFETQYFGPGTRLLVL.

On this clonotype itself: The junction departs from the called germline gene at one end, perhaps through a read error. The chain uses TRBV13 and TRBJ2-4; 10 nucleotides match TRBD1. Per the germline V gene, CDR1 is PRHDT and CDR2 is FYEKMQ (reference sequence). There are 15 residues in the CDR3. The CDR3, as DNA: TGTGCCAGCAGCCCTGAGACAGGGGGCAAAGACATTCAGTACTTC. Translated, it gives CASSPETGGKDIQYF.

A few counts support this clonotype. The chain employs TRBV15 and TRBJ1-5; D is ambiguous. CDR1 and CDR2 from the germline V gene are LNHNV and YYDKDF (reference sequence). Trimming removed 0 bases from V and 0 bases from J, with 6 bases in between. The CDR3 extends over 15 amino acids. The CDR3 region is CATSRDRNSNQPQHF. CDR3 sequence (DNA): TGTGCCACCAGCAGAGACAGAAATAGCAATCAGCCCCAGCATTTT. Filled out from reference TRBV15 and TRBJ1-5, the complete variable domain reads DAMVIQNPRYQVTQFGKPVTLSCSQTLNHNVMYWYQQKSSQAPKLLFHYYDKDFNNEADTPDNFQSRRPNTSFCFLDIRSPGLGDTAMYLCATSRDRNSNQPQHFGDGTRLSIL.

This clonotype has a handful of counts. This chain uses TRBV20-1 with TRBJ2-5, with D possibly being TRBD2 (5 bases). Germline V gene lookup returns CDR1 DFQATT and CDR2 SNEGSKA (reference sequence). The CDR3 runs to 15 residues. V lost 4 bases and J 2 bases, leaving 17 bases between the germline ends. As DNA, the CDR3 is TGCAGTGCTACTTTAAAACGGGGTAATCAAGAGACCCAGTACTTC. Protein sequence: CSATLKRGNQETQYF.

Only a few counts were recorded for this clonotype. The chain joins TRBV19 to TRBJ1-5, with a weak D call TRBD1 (6 bases). Trimming shortened V by 3 bases and J by 6 bases, and 15 bases separated the two germline ends. Germline CDR1 reads LNHDA; CDR2 reads SQIVND (reference sequence). The CDR3 covers 15 residues. As DNA, the CDR3 is TGTGCCAGTAGTATCGACACAGGGATAGGTCAGCCCCAGCATTTT. Protein product: CASSIDTGIGQPQHF.